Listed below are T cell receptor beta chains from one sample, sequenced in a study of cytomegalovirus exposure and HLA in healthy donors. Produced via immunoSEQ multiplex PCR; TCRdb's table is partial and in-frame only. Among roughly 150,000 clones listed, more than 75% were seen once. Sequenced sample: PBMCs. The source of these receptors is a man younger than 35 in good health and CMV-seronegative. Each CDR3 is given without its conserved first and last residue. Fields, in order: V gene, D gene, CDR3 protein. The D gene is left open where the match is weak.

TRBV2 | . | ASSEGTASSETQY
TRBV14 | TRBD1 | ASSQVPDRGVRANVLT
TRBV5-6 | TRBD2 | ASSFRLAGGTDTQY
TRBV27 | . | ASSTYRVGDTETQY
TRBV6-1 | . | ASSGHRTKFTTEAF
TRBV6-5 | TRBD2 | ASSYDWAGGFGEQF
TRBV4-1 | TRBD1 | ASSQAGTGNMGEQF
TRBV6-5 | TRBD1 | ASRSRTTGAAPLH
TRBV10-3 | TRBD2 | AISPGLEPHNEQF
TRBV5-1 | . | ASSLARTRNSPLH
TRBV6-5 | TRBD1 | ASSWKGGDEQY
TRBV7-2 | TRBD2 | ASSRTSGTASYEQY
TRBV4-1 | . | ASSQAGLAPSDEQF
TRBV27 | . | ASRPGTSTDTQY
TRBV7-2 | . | ASSLDLGRAGHRGYT
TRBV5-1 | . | ASRGDSLQADTQY
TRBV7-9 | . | ASSTGQGGNQPQH
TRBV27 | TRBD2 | ASSYSGSSYNEQF
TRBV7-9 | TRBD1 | ASIRPGQGSLAGQPQH
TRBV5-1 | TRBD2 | ASSVTSASYEQY
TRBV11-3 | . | ASSVSGINNQPQH
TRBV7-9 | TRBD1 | ASSLANRGTYNEQF
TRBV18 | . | ASSNKETQY
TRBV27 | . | ASSFGGIDEQY
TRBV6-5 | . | ASSYSSGGNTEAF
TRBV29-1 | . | SVERRGDSPLH
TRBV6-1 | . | ASSDNRNQPQH
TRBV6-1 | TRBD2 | ASSDSGSRSGELF
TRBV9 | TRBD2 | ASSGGRATGTQY
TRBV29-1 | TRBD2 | SVGRASGVTYEQY